The 6 T cell receptor beta chains presented below share a single source sample, sequenced in a study of blood T cell repertoires in COVID-19. Assay used: immunoSEQ multiplex PCR; TCRdb lists only in-frame clones, some missing. The sample has 150,000 to 250,000 clones; roughly four fifths are singletons. Sequencing was performed on PBMCs or T cells enriched from blood (not recorded which). The source of these receptors is a man aged 40-49 years who had recovered from COVID-19.

The gene calls are TRBV15 and TRBJ1-1, with a possible D match to TRBD1 (5 bases). The germline V gene encodes CDR1 LNHNV and CDR2 YYDKDF (reference sequence). The V end was cut by 6 bases, the J end by 0 bases, with 23 bases between. CDR3 length: 18 residues. This chain's CDR3 is CATSPVRWGSQLNTEAFF. The CDR3, as DNA: TGTGCCACCAGTCCCGTTCGGTGGGGCAGCCAGTTGAACACTGAAGCTTTCTTT. The full variable domain, rest sourced from reference TRBV15 and TRBJ1-1, is DAMVIQNPRYQVTQFGKPVTLSCSQTLNHNVMYWYQQKSSQAPKLLFHYYDKDFNNEADTPDNFQSRRPNTSFCFLDIRSPGLGDTAMYLCATSPVRWGSQLNTEAFFGQGTRLTVV.

The rearrangement uses TRBV9 and TRBJ1-3; 8 nucleotides line up with TRBD1. This CDR3 region has 17 residues. The germline V gene encodes CDR1 SGDLS and CDR2 YYNGEE. With 2 bases clipped from V and 0 bases from J, the junction kept 7 bases outside the gene matches. The CDR3 nucleotides are TGTGCCAGCAGCGTCGGACAGGGAAAAGGCTCTGGAAACACCATATATTTT. Translating it yields CASSVGQGKGSGNTIYF.

The count of this clone is one. The chain has TRBV5-1 and TRBJ2-2; D may be TRBD2 (6 bases). Germline V gives CDR1 SGHRS, CDR2 YFSETQ. V gave up 0 bases and J gave up 6 bases, with 12 bases separating them. This CDR3 is 15 amino acids long. The CDR3 here is CASSLARGKAGELFF. The CDR3 region has the DNA TGCGCCAGCAGCTTGGCCCGGGGGAAGGCCGGGGAGCTGTTTTTT. Looking up the rest from reference TRBV5-1 and TRBJ2-2 gives the full variable domain: KAGVTQTPRYLIKTRGQQVTLSCSPISGHRSVSWYQQTPGQGLQFLFEYFSETQRNKGNFPGRFSGRQFSNSRSEMNVSTLELGDSALYLCASSLARGKAGELFFGEGSRLTVL.

Here the CDR3 reads CASSLYGEAFF. CDR3 in DNA: TGTGCCAGCAGTTTATACGGTGAAGCTTTCTTT. The chain carries TRBV12-3 or TRBV12-4 and TRBJ1-1; no firm D call. The V and J ends lost 2 bases and 7 bases respectively, with 5 bases between them. The CDR3 covers 11 residues.

As DNA, the CDR3 is TGTGCCAGTAGTAATCGGGGGAGGTCCTACGAGCAGTACTTC. It yields the protein CASSNRGRSYEQYF. The chain joins TRBV19 to TRBJ2-7; possible D gene TRBD2, 6 bases. Trimming shortened V by 4 bases and J by 1 base, and 11 bases separated the two germline ends. CDR3 size: 14 residues. CDR1 and CDR2 (germline): LNHDA, SQIVND (reference sequence).

The chain is built from TRBV25-1 and TRBJ2-1, with D possibly TRBD2 on 5 matching bases. The CDR3 spans 12 residues. V lost 7 bases and J 12 bases, leaving 16 bases between the germline ends. The germline CDR1 and CDR2 sequences are MGHDK and SYGVNS. The DNA of the CDR3 is TGTGCCAGCACCGCCCGACTACCCCGGCAGTTCTTC. It encodes CASTARLPRQFF.